Listed here is a single T cell receptor (beta chain). The antigen remains undetermined. PCR primers comprised 60 Vbeta and 13 Jbeta primers. In the original processing: Later, roughly 80 million unique TCR beta chains were counted in an analysis, and some 10 million of them were shared. Method: immunoSEQ multiplex PCR; TCRdb's copy keeps in-frame clones and lacks some. Clone size and the V and J calls come from that table; the DNA yielded D and trimming. This sample has some 100,000 clones, with under 85% found just once. The sample is drawn from a study of cytomegalovirus exposure and HLA in healthy donors. Overall study findings and caveats: Within a later analysis, the majority of CMV-associated TCR beta chains appeared HLA-restricted. Reports showed the classifier diagnosing cytomegalovirus status with high specificity and sensitivity. In a later analysis, HLA-associated TCR beta chains were more clonally expanded than equally common others.

This receptor was obtained from a man aged 40-49 years in good health and CMV-seronegative. Sample: PBMCs.

The CDR3 nucleotides are TGTGCCAGCAGCCTTAACAGGGGAGGTTGGGAGACCCAGTACTTC. It translates to CASSLNRGGWETQYF. This chain joins TRBV7-3 and TRBJ2-5, with a weak D call TRBD1 (7 bases). Trimming removed 5 bases at V and 5 bases at J, with 18 bases between. Germline CDR1 reads SGHTA; CDR2 reads FQGTGA. The CDR3 is 15 residues long.